Sequencing of this T cell receptor beta chain was carried out in a study of cytomegalovirus exposure and HLA in healthy donors. The overall study: An earlier analysis identified 117 million unique TCR beta sequences in some 170 million T cells. Study results and limitations: In a later analysis, a missense DCLRE1C variant was linked to TCR beta V- and J-gene trimming. From TCR beta sequences, most subjects' HLA-A and HLA-B alleles were reportedly predicted accurately.

In the PCR, 60 Vbeta and 13 Jbeta primers were used. Using immunoSEQ multiplex PCR, the repertoire was profiled, and TCRdb retains in-frame clones only, with some absent. The table lists about 150,000 clones, roughly 62% of them singletons. The germline V and J ends were trimmed by 2 bases and 5 bases, with 21 bases remaining between them. The CDR3 is made up of 18 amino acids. Germline CDR1 and CDR2: MDHEN and SYDVKM. This clone was seen a few times. Its cognate antigen is unknown. The source of this sequence is a man aged 55 to 70 in good health and CMV-seronegative. The V call is TRBV28, the J call TRBJ2-2, with D possibly TRBD2 on 5 matching bases. The sample consisted of PBMCs. The CDR3 protein is CASSLEELERPETGELFF. In DNA form, the CDR3 reads TGTGCCAGCAGTTTAGAGGAACTAGAACGACCCGAGACCGGGGAGCTGTTTTTT.